Presented here are 32 T cell receptor beta chains from one specimen sequenced in a study of blood T cell repertoires in COVID-19. Libraries were prepared by immunoSEQ multiplex PCR; TCRdb keeps only in-frame clonotypes and omits some of them. The sample lists fewer than 55,000 clones; more than 75% were seen once. What was sequenced was peripheral blood. These receptor sequences come from a woman in her sixties or seventies with acute or convalescent COVID-19.

The chain employs TRBV7-3 and TRBJ2-1; D possibly corresponds to TRBD1 (5 bases). From germline, CDR1 is SGHTA and CDR2 FQGTGA. This CDR3 has 14 residues. V was trimmed by 1 base and J by 7 bases, leaving 11 bases between them. The CDR3 DNA follows: TGTGCCAGCAGCTTAAACCTCAGGGCTAATGAGCAGTTCTTC. Its protein is CASSLNLRANEQFF.

J is TRBJ1-1 and V is TRBV3-1 (or the pseudogene TRBV3-2); D is possibly TRBD1 (6 bases). This CDR3 contains 15 residues. Germline V gives CDR1 LGHDT, CDR2 YNNKEL (reference sequence). The V end was cut by 1 base, the J end by 0 bases, with 9 bases between. CDR3 loop: CASSQAGQLNTEAFF. The CDR3 DNA sequence: TGTGCCAGCAGCCAAGCCGGACAGCTGAACACTGAAGCTTTCTTT.

V usage is TRBV6-1 and J usage is TRBJ2-1; TRBD2 aligns across 13 bases. From germline, CDR1 is MNHNS and CDR2 SASEGT. With V trimmed by 2 bases and J by 1 base, 2 bases remained unmatched. The CDR3 consists of 17 residues. The CDR3 nucleotides read TGTGCCAGCAGTGAATGGACTAGCGGGAGATCCTACAATGAGCAGTTCTTC. Translation: CASSEWTSGRSYNEQFF.

V usage is TRBV30 and J usage is TRBJ1-1; the D gene is possibly TRBD1 (5 bases). This CDR3 spans 15 amino acids. Germline lookup yields CDR1 GTSNPN and CDR2 SVGIG (reference sequence). V was clipped by 4 bases and J by 4 bases, with 19 bases between them. The CDR3 region has the DNA TGTGCCTGGACGTATGGGGGGACTTACGGCACTGAAGCTTTCTTT. This gives the protein CAWTYGGTYGTEAFF.

The genes are TRBV21-1 and TRBJ2-3; the DNA was not used to check the table's D call, TRBD1. TRBV21-1 is reported as a pseudogene. The CDR3 contains 15 residues. DNA for the CDR3: TGTGCCAGCAGCACCTCCAGTTGTAGCACAGATACGCAGTATTTT. Its protein product is CASSTSSCSTDTQYF.

The gene calls are TRBV7-9 and TRBJ2-3, with 8 bases fitting TRBD2. This CDR3 contains 15 residues. V trimming: 4 bases; J trimming: 3 bases; junction bases outside the gene matches: 6. Germline V gene data show CDR1 as SEHNR and CDR2 as FQNEAQ (reference sequence). The CDR3 sequence is CASSSGGLSTDTQYF. The CDR3 bases are TGTGCCAGCAGCTCGGGGGGGCTATCGACAGATACGCAGTATTTT.

This clone has only one observation. The rearrangement uses TRBV3-1 (or the pseudogene TRBV3-2) and TRBJ1-2, with D unresolved. The germline V and J ends were trimmed by 0 bases and 4 bases, with 6 bases remaining between them. CDR3 length: 13 residues. Per germline, CDR1 LGHDT and CDR2 YNNKEL (reference sequence). CDR3 nucleotides: TGTGCCAGCAGCCAAGATTATATCTATGGCTACACCTTC. Translated: CASSQDYIYGYTF.

CDR3 DNA: TGTGCCAGCAGTGAAGCGGGGGGGCAAGAGACCCAGTACTTC. Translation gives CASSEAGGQETQYF. This chain connects TRBV6-4 to TRBJ2-5; 10 nucleotides align to TRBD2. This CDR3 comprises 14 residues. Losses at the gene ends were 3 bases for V and 2 bases for J; bases not matched to a gene: 0. In germline, CDR1 is MRHNA, CDR2 SNTAGT.

This chain uses TRBV19 with TRBJ2-1; 13 bases are shared with TRBD2. Trimming cost V 4 bases and J 6 bases; bases outside gene matches: 6. The germline V gene has CDR1 LNHDA and CDR2 SQIVND (reference sequence). There are 16 residues in the CDR3. The DNA for the CDR3 is TGTGCCAGTAGTAGGGCGGGACTAGCGGGGTTCAATGAGCAGTTCTTC. It is translated as CASSRAGLAGFNEQFF.

In this sample, this clone turned up once. The DNA for the CDR3 is TGCGCCAGCAGTCTTACGCGGGAGGGCCGCAATGAGCAGTTCTTC. This translates into CASSLTREGRNEQFF. The chain couples TRBV5-1 to TRBJ2-1, with 9 bases identical to TRBD2. CDR3 length equals 15 residues. The V segment lost 5 bases and the J segment 6 bases; nucleotides outside the gene matches: 9. Germline loops: CDR1 SGHRS, CDR2 YFSETQ. Drawing the rest from reference TRBV5-1 and TRBJ2-1, the complete variable domain is KAGVTQTPRYLIKTRGQQVTLSCSPISGHRSVSWYQQTPGQGLQFLFEYFSETQRNKGNFPGRFSGRQFSNSRSEMNVSTLELGDSALYLCASSLTREGRNEQFFGPGTRLTVL.

This chain connects TRBV18 to TRBJ1-1, with 8 bases identical to TRBD1. Trimming took 4 bases from V and 3 from J; bases not matched to a gene: 16. The V gene's germline CDR1 is KGHSH and CDR2 LQKENI. The CDR3 has 18 residues. The chain's CDR3 is CASSLKQGVRYRYTEAFF. The CDR3 DNA reads as TGTGCCAGCTCACTAAAACAGGGGGTAAGGTATCGTTACACTGAAGCTTTCTTT.

J is TRBJ2-1 and V is TRBV24-1; TRBD2 is a possible D gene (5 bases). From germline, CDR1 is KGHDR and CDR2 SFDVKD. The CDR3 totals 14 residues. V was shortened by 6 bases and J by 7 bases, with 15 bases between the two germline ends. The CDR3 nucleotides are TGTGCCACCAGTACCTCCCGGACGGGGAATGAGCAGTTCTTC. Its translation is CATSTSRTGNEQFF.

The rearrangement links TRBV5-1 to TRBJ1-1; possibly TRBD1 for D (5 bases). The CDR3 spans 16 residues. Trimming shortened V by 6 bases and J by 1 base, and 19 bases separated the two germline ends. The germline V gene has CDR1 SGHRS and CDR2 YFSETQ. Here the CDR3 DNA reads TGCGCCAGCACCCCCGCGGGAAGGGGCGGGAACACTGAAGCTTTCTTT. Its protein product is CASTPAGRGGNTEAFF.

The V and J genes are TRBV27 and TRBJ1-2, with D tentatively TRBD1 (5 bases). This CDR3 region has 14 residues. V was clipped by 6 bases and J by 6 bases, with 17 bases between them. Germline V gene lookup returns CDR1 MNHEY and CDR2 SMNVEV (reference sequence). The CDR3: CASRAGVGGDGYTF. CDR3 DNA sequence: TGTGCCAGCAGGGCGGGGGTCGGAGGTGATGGCTACACCTTC.

The chain carries TRBV18 and TRBJ1-2; D not certain. The CDR3 consists of 14 residues. Per germline, CDR1 KGHSH and CDR2 LQKENI. V was clipped by 6 bases and J by 5 bases, with 16 bases between them. The CDR3, as DNA: TGTGCCAGCTCGGAAGGGAGGATGGGGTATGGCTACACCTTC. As protein: CASSEGRMGYGYTF.

A few counts support this clone. CDR3 bases: TGTGCCAGCAGCGTTGATAGATCCCGCCCCAATCAGCCCCAGCATTTT. Translating it yields CASSVDRSRPNQPQHF. The chain combines TRBV9 with TRBJ1-5, with unresolved D. Trimming shortened V by 2 bases and J by 3 bases, and 15 bases separated the two germline ends. The CDR3 is 16 amino acids. The germline V gene encodes CDR1 SGDLS and CDR2 YYNGEE.

The chain combines TRBV4-1 with TRBJ1-2; 8 nucleotides agree with TRBD1. The germline CDR1 and CDR2 sequences are MGHRA and YSYEKL. This CDR3 contains 15 residues. J lost 4 bases, V lost 4 bases, and 8 bases had no gene match. CDR3 amino acids: CASSPTTGVPYGYTF. CDR3 nucleotide sequence: TGCGCCAGCAGCCCCACGACAGGGGTACCCTATGGCTACACCTTC.

By sample fraction, this clone is medium-sized (0.01 to 0.1%). J is TRBJ1-5 and V is TRBV21-1. TRBV21-1 constitutes a pseudogene. The CDR3 runs 15 residues. The CDR3 DNA sequence: TGTGCCAGCAGCAAGGGTCGGGGAAACAATCAGCCCCAGCATTTT. It codes for CASSKGRGNNQPQHF.

V and J are TRBV3-1 (or the pseudogene TRBV3-2) and TRBJ1-5; D unresolved. Germline V CDR1 and CDR2: LGHDT, YNNKEL (reference sequence). The V and J ends lost 0 bases and 7 bases respectively, with 13 bases between them. The CDR3 covers 15 residues. The CDR3 nucleotides are TGTGCCAGCAGCCAAGATGGGCAGTTCGCCCAGCCCCAGCATTTT. Its protein product is CASSQDGQFAQPQHF.

J is TRBJ1-1 and V is TRBV15; D unresolved. Between the trimmed V and J ends, which lost 1 base and 1 base, there was a span of 13 bases. CDR1 and CDR2 from the germline V gene are LNHNV and YYDKDF (reference sequence). The CDR3 runs to 16 residues. CDR3 loop: CATSRARVRTNTEAFF. The CDR3 DNA follows: TGTGCCACCAGCAGAGCGAGAGTGCGTACGAACACTGAAGCTTTCTTT.

The rearrangement links TRBV5-8 to TRBJ1-6, with TRBD1 as a possible D gene (5 bases). The length of the CDR3 is 15 residues. Trimming pared 0 bases from V and 9 bases from J, leaving 13 bases between. The germline gives CDR1 SGHTS, CDR2 YDEGEE. The CDR3 loop is CASSLDRSESSPLHF. In DNA, the CDR3 is TGTGCCAGCAGCTTGGACAGGTCTGAAAGTTCACCCCTCCACTTT.

The genes are TRBV7-8 and TRBJ1-1; D is uncertain. With 1 base removed from V and 4 bases from J, the gap between germline ends came to 10 bases. Germline V gene sequence: CDR1 SGHVS, CDR2 FQNEAQ. This CDR3 contains 14 residues. CDR3 sequence: CASSLGGSGTEAFF. The DNA of the CDR3 is TGTGCCAGCAGCTTAGGAGGGTCGGGCACTGAAGCTTTCTTT.

CDR3 residues: CASSEDTTGTSNQPQHF. CDR3 coding DNA: TGTGCCAGCAGTGAAGATACGACAGGGACTAGCAATCAGCCCCAGCATTTT. The chain recombines TRBV2 with TRBJ1-5; the match to TRBD1 covers 7 bases. From germline, CDR1 is SNHLY and CDR2 FYNNEI. The CDR3 spans 17 residues. Trimming cost V 1 base and J 0 bases; bases outside gene matches: 6.

The V call is TRBV30, the J call TRBJ1-2; D ambiguous. V was trimmed by 1 base and J by 4 bases, leaving 13 bases between them. From germline, CDR1 is GTSNPN and CDR2 SVGIG (reference sequence). The CDR3 consists of 14 residues. CDR3 protein: CAWSAISMIYGYTF. The CDR3 nucleotides read TGTGCCTGGAGTGCTATAAGTATGATCTATGGCTACACCTTC.

V is TRBV27 and J is TRBJ2-7; TRBD2 matches 7 bases. CDR1 and CDR2 (germline): MNHEY, SMNVEV (reference sequence). The CDR3 consists of 15 residues. V gave up 5 bases and J gave up 4 bases; unmatched junction bases: 11. In nucleotides, the CDR3 is TGTGCCAGCAGTCGCTCGGGGGGAGGACTTTACGAGCAGTACTTC. Its protein product is CASSRSGGGLYEQYF.

V is TRBV7-2 and J is TRBJ2-2; no clear D. From germline, CDR1 is SGHTA and CDR2 FQGNSA. This CDR3 region has 15 residues. Deletions cut 1 base from V and 0 bases from J, with 6 bases between. CDR3 sequence reads: CASSLVHPNTGELFF. CDR3 nucleotides: TGTGCCAGCAGCTTAGTACACCCGAACACCGGGGAGCTGTTTTTT.

The V call is TRBV4-1, the J call TRBJ1-2; D is perhaps TRBD1 (6 bases). Germline V gene data show CDR1 as MGHRA and CDR2 as YSYEKL. The CDR3 length is 15 residues. With 6 bases removed from V and 1 base from J, the gap between germline ends came to 15 bases. The CDR3 DNA follows: TGCGCCAGCAGAGAAGGGGACATGCTTAACTATGGCTACACCTTC. It encodes CASREGDMLNYGYTF.

The V gene is TRBV18, the J gene TRBJ1-1, with D perhaps matching TRBD1 (6 bases). With 5 bases removed from V and 1 base from J, the gap between germline ends came to 11 bases. Germline V gene sequence: CDR1 KGHSH, CDR2 LQKENI. This CDR3 comprises 14 residues. CDR3 in DNA: TGTGCCAGCTCAACCCAACAGGGGAACACTGAAGCTTTCTTT. Its protein product is CASSTQQGNTEAFF.

V usage is TRBV2 and J usage is TRBJ2-1; maybe TRBD2 (6 bases). Trimming shortened V by 8 bases and J by 7 bases, and 18 bases separated the two germline ends. This CDR3 is 14 amino acids long. Germline V lookup: CDR1 SNHLY, CDR2 FYNNEI. In nucleotides, the CDR3 is TGTGCCAGCTGGGGACTCGTCAAGTTTAATGAGCAGTTCTTC. Protein sequence: CASWGLVKFNEQFF.

This chain connects TRBV14 to TRBJ2-1; 7 bases agree with TRBD1. Germline loops: CDR1 SGHDN, CDR2 FVKESK. The trim removed 3 bases at V and 6 bases at J, leaving 2 bases unmatched. The CDR3 length is 13 residues. This CDR3 reads CASSQGQLNEQFF. In nucleotides, the CDR3 is TGTGCCAGCAGCCAGGGACAGCTCAATGAGCAGTTCTTC.

This clone turned up a few times. This chain uses TRBV7-7 with TRBJ2-1, with TRBD2 matching over 10 bases. V lost 6 bases to trimming and J lost 8 bases; unmatched junction nucleotides: 13. CDR1 and CDR2 (germline): SSHAT, FNYEAQ (reference sequence). The CDR3 length is 16 residues. The CDR3 region has the DNA TGTGCCAGCAGTTCTAGCGGGAGATTTAGCTCCTATGAGCAGTTCTTC. This translates into CASSSSGRFSSYEQFF.

The V gene is TRBV7-9, the J gene TRBJ2-1; 12 bases line up with TRBD2. The CDR3 extends over 17 amino acids. Germline CDR1 reads SEHNR; CDR2 reads FQNEAQ (reference sequence). V lost 5 bases and J lost 5; bases outside the gene matches: 10. CDR3 in amino acids: CASSQTSGRAVNNEQFF. CDR3 nucleotides: TGTGCCAGCAGCCAGACTAGCGGGAGAGCCGTCAACAATGAGCAGTTCTTC.